Sequencing of this TCR beta chain was carried out in a study of control samples from healthy donors and cancer patients. Libraries were prepared by immunoSEQ multiplex PCR; TCRdb keeps only in-frame clonotypes and omits some of them. This sample has over 15,000 clones, with 86% found just once. With 5 bases clipped from V and 5 bases from J, the junction kept 6 bases outside the gene matches. Looked up from germline, CDR1 is SGDLS and CDR2 is YYNGEE. The CDR3 has 15 amino acids. This clone was detected only once. This TCR derives from a woman between 70 and 85 years old with colorectal cancer. The source material was PBMCs. The V and J genes are TRBV9 and TRBJ2-2; 10 bases line up with TRBD1. The CDR3 sequence is CASSVRDRGTGELFF. As DNA, the CDR3 is TGTGCCAGCAGTGTCCGGGACAGGGGAACCGGGGAGCTGTTTTTT.